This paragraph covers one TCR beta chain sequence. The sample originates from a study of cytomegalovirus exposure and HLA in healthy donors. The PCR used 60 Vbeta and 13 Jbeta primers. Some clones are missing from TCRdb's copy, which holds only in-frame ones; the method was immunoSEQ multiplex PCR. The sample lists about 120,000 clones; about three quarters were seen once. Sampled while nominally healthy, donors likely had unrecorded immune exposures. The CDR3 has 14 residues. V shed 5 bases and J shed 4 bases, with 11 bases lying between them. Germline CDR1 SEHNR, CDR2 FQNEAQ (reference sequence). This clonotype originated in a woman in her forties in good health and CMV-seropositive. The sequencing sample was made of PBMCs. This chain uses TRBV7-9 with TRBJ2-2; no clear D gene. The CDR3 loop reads CASSQTRGTGELFF. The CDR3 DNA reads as TGTGCCAGCAGCCAAACAAGAGGCACCGGGGAGCTGTTTTTT.